The 3 T cell receptor beta chains below come from one sample, sequenced in a study of spatial heterogeneity in lung cancer (dated by TCRdb to between 2017 and 2020). The time point label, read with the paper, signifies: sample taken at primary tumor resection. Library construction relied on 5' RACE. The instrument given in TCRdb is NextSeq 500. TCRdb trimmed the raw reads at Q25, called clones with MiXCR and kept productive beta chains. Rows are unified per CDR3 protein, each entry keeping the most common DNA and genes. Here the sample has tens of thousands of distinct CDR3 sequences; about 7.8% occur a single time. Of the sample, almost 7% is held by the ten largest clones. Sequencing used PBMCs, obtained at surgery. The receptors derive from a male donor with early-stage non-small cell lung cancer.

This clonotype came up many times. The chain recombines TRBV28 with TRBJ2-3; 9 nucleotides line up with TRBD1. Unmatched junction bases numbered 6, after V lost 3 bases and J lost 5 bases. This CDR3 region has 15 residues. Looked up from germline, CDR1 is MDHEN and CDR2 is SYDVKM. CDR3 sequence (DNA): TGTGCCAGCAGTTTTTTAGGACAGGGGAAAGATACGCAGTATTTT. Translated: CASSFLGQGKDTQYF.

The chain couples TRBV30 to TRBJ2-2; tentatively, D is TRBD1 (6 bases). Germline V gene lookup returns CDR1 GTSNPN and CDR2 SVGIG (reference sequence). Trimming pared 0 bases from V and 5 bases from J, leaving 7 bases between. This CDR3 spans 13 amino acids. CDR3 loop: CAWSVQGTGELFF. In DNA form, the CDR3 reads TGTGCCTGGAGTGTCCAGGGGACCGGGGAGCTGTTTTTT.

The V call is TRBV20-1, the J call TRBJ2-3; D tentatively fits TRBD1 or TRBD2 (5 bases each). Germline V gene sequence: CDR1 DFQATT, CDR2 SNEGSKA (reference sequence). The CDR3 is 15 residues long. V shed 1 base and J shed 4 bases, with 15 bases lying between them. Written as DNA, the CDR3 is TGCAGTGCTAGAGGAGGACTCGGGGCGTCAGATACGCAGTATTTT. Translated: CSARGGLGASDTQYF.